The T cell receptor beta chain described here comes from a study of OX40 agonist ivuxolimab in advanced cancers. The overall study: Each patient was given ivuxolimab into a vein every 2 weeks, at 0.01 to 10 mg/kg.

The protocol was immunoSEQ multiplex PCR, while the TCRdb copy is restricted to in-frame clones and leaves out a portion. Here the sample spans over 75,000 clones, roughly nine tenths being singletons. Germline V gene sequence: CDR1 KGHSH, CDR2 LQKENI. CDR3 length equals 14 residues. V was cut by 3 bases and J by 6 bases, with 12 bases left in between. The V and J genes are TRBV18 and TRBJ1-5; the D is unclear. The sequence derives from an adult with an advanced solid tumor such as melanoma, head and neck, liver or kidney cancer. Sample: CD4+ or CD8+ T cells sorted from blood, taken in a trial of the OX40 agonist ivuxolimab. The CDR3 is CASSPQVDVQPQHF. The CDR3 DNA reads TGTGCCAGCTCACCCCAGGTTGACGTTCAGCCCCAGCATTTT.